This T cell receptor beta chain is drawn from a study of shared clonotypes between healthy human individuals. The study's findings and limits: Genetic and exposure-history diversity was limited by the small donor number. Rarefaction exposed incomplete sorted-subset sequencing despite large depth. Tissues were not sampled, only blood, and their repertoires likely differ.

A remark on this clone: What it recognizes is unknown. Within the sample, other DNA sequences also encode this same CDR3.

This CDR3 contains 12 residues. V gave up 2 bases and J gave up 6 bases; unmatched junction bases: 1. Germline CDR1 reads SGHDT; CDR2 reads YYEEEE. It was at deep level that the assay was run. Sequencing was performed with immunoSEQ multiplex PCR; in TCRdb, only in-frame clones are kept and a portion is missing. The sample shows approximately 2,200,000 clones, approximately 94% of them seen only once. Only CD45RO-negative cells positively selected for CCR7 counted as naive CD8 cells, so terminally differentiated effector memory CD45RA+ cells were excluded. This receptor was obtained from a man aged 18 to 29 in good health. Some clones in this sample may be carry-over from other donors' samples. Source material: naive CD8+ T cells from PBMCs. This rearrangement joins TRBV5-6 to TRBJ2-7, with 8 nucleotides matching TRBD1. The CDR3 DNA reads TGTGCCAGCAGCTTCACAGGGGGCGAGCAGTACTTC. Protein product: CASSFTGGEQYF. The full variable domain, its missing parts supplied by reference TRBV5-6 and TRBJ2-7, is DAGVTQSPTHLIKTRGQQVTLRCSPKSGHDTVSWYQQALGQGPQFIFQYYEEEERQRGNFPDRFSGHQFPNYSSELNVNALLLGDSALYLCASSFTGGEQYFGPGTRLTVT.